This TCR beta chain appears in the sequencing data of a study of CD8 T cells in ankylosing spondylitis. Study findings and constraints: Seemingly characteristic of ankylosing spondylitis blood was a TCR beta motif consisting of fewer than 10 highly homologous variants. Some motif variants had been reported before (in reactive arthritis synovial fluid and blood).

Regarding this clonotype: Its antigen is undetermined.

TCR beta libraries were made by quantitative 5'-RACE with molecular barcodes. TCRdb processed the 5' RACE reads anew with MiXCR; each CDR3 protein has one entry. The sample has about 440,000 distinct CDR3 sequences, roughly 18% seen once. The sequencing input was blood, either unsorted or a sorted T cell fraction (not recorded which). The receptor was isolated from a male donor with ankylosing spondylitis.

CDR3 residues: CSAGTVIQETQYF. For the CDR3, the DNA is TGCAGTGCTGGGACAGTAATACAAGAGACCCAGTACTTC. This chain links TRBV20-1 with TRBJ2-5, with 7 positions matching TRBD1. V dropped 5 bases and J dropped 2; count of bases not matched to a gene: 5. Per the germline V gene, CDR1 is DFQATT and CDR2 is SNEGSKA (reference sequence). This CDR3 spans 13 amino acids.